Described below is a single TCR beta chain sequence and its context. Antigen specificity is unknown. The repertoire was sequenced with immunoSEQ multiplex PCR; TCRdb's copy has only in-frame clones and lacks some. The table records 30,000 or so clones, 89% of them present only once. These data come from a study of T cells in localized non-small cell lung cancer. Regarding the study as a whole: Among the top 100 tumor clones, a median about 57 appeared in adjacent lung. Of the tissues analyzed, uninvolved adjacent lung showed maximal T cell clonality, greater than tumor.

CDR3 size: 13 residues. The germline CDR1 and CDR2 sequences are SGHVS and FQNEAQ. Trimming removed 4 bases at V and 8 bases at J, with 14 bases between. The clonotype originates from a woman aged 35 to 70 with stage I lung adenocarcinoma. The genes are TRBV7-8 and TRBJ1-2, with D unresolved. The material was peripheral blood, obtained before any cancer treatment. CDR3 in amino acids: CASSSIAGYGYTF. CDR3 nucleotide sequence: TGTGCCAGCAGCTCAATAGCCGGGTACGGCTACACCTTC.